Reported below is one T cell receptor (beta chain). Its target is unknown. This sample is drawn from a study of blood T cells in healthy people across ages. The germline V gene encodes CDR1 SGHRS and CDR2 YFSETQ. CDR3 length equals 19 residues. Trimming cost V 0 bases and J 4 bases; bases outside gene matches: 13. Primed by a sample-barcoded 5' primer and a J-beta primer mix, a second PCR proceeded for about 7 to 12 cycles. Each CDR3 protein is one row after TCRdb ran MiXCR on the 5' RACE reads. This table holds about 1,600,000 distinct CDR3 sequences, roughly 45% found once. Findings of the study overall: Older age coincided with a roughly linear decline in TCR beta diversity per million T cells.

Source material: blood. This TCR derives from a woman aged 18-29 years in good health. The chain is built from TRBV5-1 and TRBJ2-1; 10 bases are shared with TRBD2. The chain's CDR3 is CASSLANGLAGVRYNEQFF. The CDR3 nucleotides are TGCGCCAGCAGCTTGGCCAATGGGCTAGCGGGAGTGAGGTACAATGAGCAGTTCTTC.